This is a list of T cell receptor beta chains from one sample in a study of graft-versus-host responses after intestinal transplantation. Generated by immunoSEQ multiplex PCR, the TCRdb table keeps only in-frame clones and is missing some. Altogether 20,000 to 25,000 clones are present, around 56% being singletons, with the ten largest covering around 0.92%. The sample consisted of alloreactive CD4+ T cells from a mixed lymphocyte reaction culture, taken before intestinal transplant. Receptors originate from a human patient who received an intestinal transplant. Each CDR3 is given with its conserved first and last residue. D genes are given only for firm matches. Part of the rows lack a size; the others show once, few, many or a class for expanded clones.

d_call	v_call	j_call	clone_size	cdr3_aa	cdr3_nt
.	TRBV6-5	TRBJ1-5	medium-sized	CASSREYSNQPQHF	TGTGCCAGCAGCCGCGAGTATAGCAATCAGCCCCAGCATTTT
TRBD2	TRBV28	TRBJ2-7	few	CASSPWRERNEQYF	TGTGCCAGCAGCCCGTGGCGGGAGAGGAACGAGCAGTACTTC
.	TRBV5-4	TRBJ2-3	.	CASSFTVTRADTQYF	TGTGCCAGCAGCTTTACCGTAACTAGAGCAGATACGCAGTATTTT
.	TRBV19	TRBJ1-3	.	CASSMIAGLSGNTIYF	TGTGCCAGTAGTATGATCGCAGGCCTCTCTGGAAACACCATATATTTT
.	TRBV19	TRBJ1-2	few	CASSTIGRNYGYTF	TGTGCCAGTAGTACAATAGGCAGGAACTATGGCTACACCTTC
TRBD1	TRBV5-1	TRBJ1-1	.	CASSLRRWVQGGNTEAFF	TGCGCCAGCAGCTTGCGGAGGTGGGTACAGGGGGGCAACACTGAAGCTTTCTTT
.	TRBV19	TRBJ2-4	.	CASSKPGWYIQYF	TGTGCCAGTAGCAAGCCGGGGTGGTACATTCAGTACTTC
TRBD1	TRBV28	TRBJ1-2	.	CASSLQGAGGYTF	TGTGCCAGCAGCCTCCAGGGGGCCGGTGGCTACACCTTC
.	TRBV5-5	TRBJ1-2	.	CASSLIPGLGYGYTF	TGTGCCAGCAGCTTGATTCCGGGGTTGGGCTATGGCTACACCTTC
TRBD1	TRBV11-2	TRBJ2-7	.	CASSFQRQGVFEQYF	TGTGCCAGCAGCTTTCAGAGACAGGGGGTCTTCGAGCAGTACTTC
.	TRBV16	TRBJ1-2	few	CASSLQGSGYTF	TGTGCCAGCAGCCTCCAGGGTAGTGGTTACACCTTC
.	TRBV5-1	TRBJ1-2	.	CASSLTGYLGYTF	TGCGCCAGCAGCTTGACGGGGTATTTGGGCTACACCTTC
TRBD1	TRBV4-1	TRBJ2-4	few	CASSDRGRRNIQYF	TGCGCCAGCAGTGACAGGGGGCGGAGAAACATTCAGTACTTC
TRBD1	TRBV14	TRBJ2-7	.	CASSSGQGSSYEQYF	TGTGCCAGCAGCAGCGGACAGGGAAGCTCCTACGAGCAGTACTTC
.	TRBV4-3	TRBJ1-6	.	CASSQDLVRVGSPLHF	TGCGCCAGCAGCCAAGATTTGGTCAGGGTGGGCTCACCCCTCCACTTT
.	TRBV5-8	TRBJ2-1	.	CASSSTWGSSSYNEQFF	TGTGCCAGCAGCAGCACTTGGGGCTCGAGCTCCTACAATGAGCAGTTCTTC
.	TRBV7-2	TRBJ1-5	.	CASSLGQGNQPQHF	TGTGCCAGCAGCTTAGGGCAGGGCAATCAGCCCCAGCATTTT
TRBD2	TRBV11-1	TRBJ2-1	.	CASSPGLVTYNEQFF	TGTGCCAGCAGCCCGGGACTAGTCACCTACAATGAGCAGTTCTTC
.	TRBV2	TRBJ1-1	.	CASRREWNTEAFF	TGTGCCAGCAGGAGGGAGTGGAACACTGAAGCTTTCTTT
TRBD1	TRBV5-1	TRBJ2-2	.	CASSLVAGGTGELFF	TGCGCCAGCAGCTTGGTCGCAGGGGGCACCGGGGAGCTGTTTTTT
TRBD2	TRBV5-1	TRBJ2-1	.	CASSPSGGAVQQFF	TGCGCCAGCAGCCCTAGCGGGGGGGCTGTTCAGCAGTTCTTC
TRBD1	TRBV6-6	TRBJ2-7	few	CASSYRGTGGSEQYF	TGTGCCAGCAGTTACCGCGGGACAGGGGGTAGCGAGCAGTACTTC
.	TRBV18	TRBJ2-3	few	CASSPPARDTQYF	TGTGCCAGCTCACCACCAGCGAGAGATACGCAGTATTTT
.	TRBV29-1	TRBJ1-1	few	CSVLRRGQNTEAFF	TGCAGCGTACTCCGTAGAGGACAGAACACTGAAGCTTTCTTT
.	TRBV29-1	TRBJ1-2	.	CSVLRSGRYGYTF	TGCAGCGTCCTTCGGTCGGGGAGGTATGGCTACACCTTC
.	TRBV7-8	TRBJ2-2	once	CASSLSKPAGELFF	TGTGCCAGCAGCTTAAGCAAACCGGCCGGGGAGCTGTTTTTT
.	TRBV7-2	TRBJ1-2	few	CASSPNRNYGYTF	TGTGCCAGCAGCCCAAACAGAAACTATGGCTACACCTTC
.	TRBV28	TRBJ2-4	few	CASSFGGTRNIQYF	TGTGCCAGCAGTTTCGGCGGGACGAGAAACATTCAGTACTTC
.	TRBV19	TRBJ2-2	.	CASSAQVLVGELFF	TGTGCCAGTAGTGCCCAGGTGCTTGTCGGGGAGCTGTTTTTT
.	TRBV5-1	TRBJ2-7	.	CASSDRGYEQYF	TGCGCCAGCAGCGACAGAGGATACGAGCAGTACTTC
TRBD2	TRBV5-1	TRBJ2-7	.	CASSWTSGSSYEQYF	TGCGCCAGCAGCTGGACTAGCGGGAGCTCCTACGAGCAGTACTTC
TRBD1	TRBV6-6	TRBJ1-6	once	CASSYSTGTAHSPLHF	TGTGCCAGCAGTTACTCGACCGGGACAGCTCATTCACCCCTCCACTTT
TRBD1	TRBV2	TRBJ2-7	.	CASSLPGQSYEQYF	TGTGCCAGCAGTTTACCGGGACAGTCCTACGAGCAGTACTTC
.	TRBV27	TRBJ2-1	.	CASSRRGPYEQFF	TGTGCCAGCAGCCGCAGGGGCCCTTATGAGCAGTTCTTC
TRBD1	TRBV5-1	TRBJ2-7	.	CASSLYGLGGQGAGEQYF	TGCGCCAGCAGCTTGTACGGTCTTGGGGGACAGGGGGCGGGAGAGCAGTACTTC
.	TRBV5-1	TRBJ1-2	.	CASSLVGGAYGYTF	TGCGCCAGCAGCTTGGTTGGGGGGGCCTATGGCTACACCTTC
.	TRBV19	TRBJ1-5	few	CASSTPDRFNQPQHF	TGTGCCAGTAGTACCCCAGACAGGTTCAATCAGCCCCAGCATTTT
TRBD2	TRBV27	TRBJ2-1	.	CASSLRGTSAYNEQFF	TGTGCCAGCAGCCTCCGGGGGACTAGCGCTTACAATGAGCAGTTCTTC
TRBD1	TRBV7-6	TRBJ1-3	.	CASSLGTARSGNTIYF	TGTGCCAGCAGCTTGGGGACAGCCCGCTCTGGAAACACCATATATTTT
.	TRBV19	TRBJ2-2	.	CASSTLRTGELFF	TGTGCCAGTAGCACCCTCAGGACCGGGGAGCTGTTTTTT